This T cell receptor (beta chain) was profiled in a study of T cells in localized non-small cell lung cancer. Study-level points and caveats: Maximal T cell clonality occurred in uninvolved adjacent lung, with tumor ranking below it. The study sequenced only one region of the tumor. As a result, intratumor heterogeneity could not be excluded and remains possible. In adjacent lung, a median around 55 of the top 100 tumor clones were found.

Germline assignment: CDR1 SQVTM and CDR2 ANQGSEA. This CDR3 has 12 amino acids. V was clipped by 3 bases and J by 10 bases, with 13 bases between them. As concerns this clone: What it binds is not known.

TCRdb's copy holds only in-frame clones and misses some; the assay was immunoSEQ multiplex PCR. The sample gives under 9,000 clones, 70% to 90% of which show up once; roughly 30% is in the top ten. The chain has TRBV29-1 and TRBJ2-1; D may be TRBD2 (5 bases). This clonotype was obtained from a male donor at least 60 years old with stage III lung adenocarcinoma. Sequencing used peripheral blood, obtained before any cancer treatment. CDR3 sequence: CSVERRTSEQFF. CDR3 DNA: TGCAGCGTTGAGAGACGGACTTCGGAGCAGTTCTTC.